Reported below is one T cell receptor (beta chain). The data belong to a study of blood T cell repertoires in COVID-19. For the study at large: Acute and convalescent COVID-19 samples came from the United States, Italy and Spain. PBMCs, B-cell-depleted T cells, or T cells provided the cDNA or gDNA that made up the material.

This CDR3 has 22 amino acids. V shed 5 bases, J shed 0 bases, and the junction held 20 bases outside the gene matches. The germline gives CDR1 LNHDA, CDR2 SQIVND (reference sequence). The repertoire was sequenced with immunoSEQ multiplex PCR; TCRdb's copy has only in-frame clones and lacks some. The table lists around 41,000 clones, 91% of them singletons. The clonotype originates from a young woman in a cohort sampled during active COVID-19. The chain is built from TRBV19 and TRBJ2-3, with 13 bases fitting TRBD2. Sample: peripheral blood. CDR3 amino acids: CASSALPGTSGEDVLSTDTQYF. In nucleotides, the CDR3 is TGTGCCAGTAGTGCGCTGCCCGGGACTAGCGGGGAGGACGTGCTTAGCACAGATACGCAGTATTTT.